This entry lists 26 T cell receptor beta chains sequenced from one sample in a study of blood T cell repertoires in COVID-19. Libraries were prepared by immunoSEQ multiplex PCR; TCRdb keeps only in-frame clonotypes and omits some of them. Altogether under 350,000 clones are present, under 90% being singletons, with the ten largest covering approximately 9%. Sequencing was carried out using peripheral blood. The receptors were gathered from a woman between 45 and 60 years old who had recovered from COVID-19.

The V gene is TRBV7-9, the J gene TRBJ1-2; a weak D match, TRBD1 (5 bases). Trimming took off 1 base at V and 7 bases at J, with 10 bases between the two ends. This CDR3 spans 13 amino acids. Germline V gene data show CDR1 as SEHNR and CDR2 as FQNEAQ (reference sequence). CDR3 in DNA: TGTGCCAGCAGCTTAGGACGGGGGTTTGGCTACACCTTC. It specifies CASSLGRGFGYTF.

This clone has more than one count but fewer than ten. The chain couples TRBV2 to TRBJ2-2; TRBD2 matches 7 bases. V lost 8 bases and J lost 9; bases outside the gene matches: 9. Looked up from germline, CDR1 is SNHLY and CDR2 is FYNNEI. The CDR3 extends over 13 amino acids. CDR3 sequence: CASGASGHRELFF. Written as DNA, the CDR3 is TGTGCCAGCGGGGCTAGCGGACACCGGGAGCTGTTTTTT.

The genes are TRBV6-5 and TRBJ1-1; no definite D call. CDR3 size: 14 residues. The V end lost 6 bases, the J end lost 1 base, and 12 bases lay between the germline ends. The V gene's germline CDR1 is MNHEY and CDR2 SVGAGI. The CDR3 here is CASRAWAGNTEAFF. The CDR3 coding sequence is TGTGCCAGCAGGGCCTGGGCCGGGAACACTGAAGCTTTCTTT.

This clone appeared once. The CDR3 region is CASSPGRFEGYTF. The CDR3, as DNA: TGTGCCAGCAGTCCCGGGAGGTTTGAAGGCTACACCTTC. V and J are TRBV7-3 and TRBJ1-2; D not certain. This CDR3 has 13 amino acids. With 6 bases removed from V and 8 bases from J, the gap between germline ends came to 16 bases. Per germline, CDR1 SGHTA and CDR2 FQGTGA. Full variable domain (missing parts from reference TRBV7-3 and TRBJ1-2): GAGVSQTPSNKVTEKGKYVELRCDPISGHTALYWYRQSLGQGPEFLIYFQGTGAADDSGLPNDRFFAVRPEGSVSTLKIQRTERGDSAVYLCASSPGRFEGYTFGSGTRLTVV.

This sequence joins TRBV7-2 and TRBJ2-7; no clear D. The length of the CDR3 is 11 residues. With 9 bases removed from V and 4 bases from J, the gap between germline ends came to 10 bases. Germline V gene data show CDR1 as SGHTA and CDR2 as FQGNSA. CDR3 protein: CASVLSYEQYF. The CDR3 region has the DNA TGTGCCAGTGTTTTATCTTACGAGCAGTACTTC.

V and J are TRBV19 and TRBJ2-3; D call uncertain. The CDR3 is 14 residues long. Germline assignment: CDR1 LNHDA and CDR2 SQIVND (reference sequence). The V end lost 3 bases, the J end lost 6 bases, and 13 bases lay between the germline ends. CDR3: CASSIGSLGDTQYF. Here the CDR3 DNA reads TGTGCCAGTAGTATCGGTAGCTTAGGTGATACGCAGTATTTT.

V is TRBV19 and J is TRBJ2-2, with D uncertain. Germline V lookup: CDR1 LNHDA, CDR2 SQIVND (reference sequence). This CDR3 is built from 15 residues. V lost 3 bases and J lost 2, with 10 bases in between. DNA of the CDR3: TGTGCCAGTAGTATTGCTCTACTCAACACCGGGGAGCTGTTTTTT. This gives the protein CASSIALLNTGELFF.

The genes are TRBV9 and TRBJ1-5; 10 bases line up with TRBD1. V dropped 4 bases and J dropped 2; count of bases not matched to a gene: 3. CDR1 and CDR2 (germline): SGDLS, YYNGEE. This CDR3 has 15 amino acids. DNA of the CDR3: TGTGCCAGCAGCACCGGGACAGGGGGCAATCAGCCCCAGCATTTT. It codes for CASSTGTGGNQPQHF.

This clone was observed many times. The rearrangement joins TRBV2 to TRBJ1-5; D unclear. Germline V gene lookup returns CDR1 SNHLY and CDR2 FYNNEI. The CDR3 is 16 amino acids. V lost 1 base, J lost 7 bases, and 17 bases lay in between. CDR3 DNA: TGTGCCAGCAGTGAAGAGTGGCCTCTCCCAGGCCAGCCCCAGCATTTT. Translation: CASSEEWPLPGQPQHF.

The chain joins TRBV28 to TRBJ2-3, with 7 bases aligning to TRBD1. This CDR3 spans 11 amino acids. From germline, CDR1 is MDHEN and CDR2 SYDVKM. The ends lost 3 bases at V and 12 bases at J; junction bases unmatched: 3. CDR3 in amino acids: CASSFEGAQYF. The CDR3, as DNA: TGTGCCAGCAGTTTTGAGGGGGCCCAGTATTTT.

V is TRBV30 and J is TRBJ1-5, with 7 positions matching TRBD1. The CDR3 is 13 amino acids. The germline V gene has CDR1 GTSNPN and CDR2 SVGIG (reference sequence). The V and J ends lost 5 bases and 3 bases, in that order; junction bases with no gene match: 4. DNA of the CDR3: TGTGCCTGGGGGGGACAGTACAATCAGCCCCAGCATTTT. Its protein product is CAWGGQYNQPQHF.

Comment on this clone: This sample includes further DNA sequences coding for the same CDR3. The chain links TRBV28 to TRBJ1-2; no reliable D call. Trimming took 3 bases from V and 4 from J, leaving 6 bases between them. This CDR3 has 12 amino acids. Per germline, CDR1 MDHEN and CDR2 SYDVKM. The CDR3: CASSLSGYGYTF. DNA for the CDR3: TGTGCCAGCAGTTTGTCGGGCTATGGCTACACCTTC.

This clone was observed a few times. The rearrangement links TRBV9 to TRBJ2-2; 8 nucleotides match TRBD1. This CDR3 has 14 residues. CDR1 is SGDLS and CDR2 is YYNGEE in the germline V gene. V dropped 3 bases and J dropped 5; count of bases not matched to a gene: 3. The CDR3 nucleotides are TGTGCCAGCAGCGGAAGACAGGGGACCGGGGAGCTGTTTTTT. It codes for CASSGRQGTGELFF. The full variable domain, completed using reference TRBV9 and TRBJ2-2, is DSGVTQTPKHLITATGQRVTLRCSPRSGDLSVYWYQQSLDQGLQFLIQYYNGEERAKGNILERFSAQQFPDLHSELNLSSLELGDSALYFCASSGRQGTGELFFGEGSRLTVL.

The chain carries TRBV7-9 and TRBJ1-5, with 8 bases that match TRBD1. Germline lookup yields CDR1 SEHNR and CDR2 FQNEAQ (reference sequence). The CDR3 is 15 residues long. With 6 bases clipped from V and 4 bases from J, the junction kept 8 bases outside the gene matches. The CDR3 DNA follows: TGTGCCAGCAGTTTAACAGACAGGGGAAATCAGCCCCAGCATTTT. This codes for CASSLTDRGNQPQHF.

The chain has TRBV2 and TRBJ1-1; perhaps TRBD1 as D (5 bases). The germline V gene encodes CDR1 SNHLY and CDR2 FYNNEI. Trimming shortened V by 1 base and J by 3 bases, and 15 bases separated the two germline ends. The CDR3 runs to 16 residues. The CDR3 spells CASSEGQGNLYTEAFF. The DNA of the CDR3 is TGTGCCAGCAGTGAAGGCCAGGGTAATTTGTACACTGAAGCTTTCTTT.

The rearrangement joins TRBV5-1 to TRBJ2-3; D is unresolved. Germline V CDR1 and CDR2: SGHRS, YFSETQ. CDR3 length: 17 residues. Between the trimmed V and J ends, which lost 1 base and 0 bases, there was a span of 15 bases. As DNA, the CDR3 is TGCGCCAGCAGCTTGTCCAATTCCGGGTCTAGCACAGATACGCAGTATTTT. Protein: CASSLSNSGSSTDTQYF. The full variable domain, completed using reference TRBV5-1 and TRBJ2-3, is KAGVTQTPRYLIKTRGQQVTLSCSPISGHRSVSWYQQTPGQGLQFLFEYFSETQRNKGNFPGRFSGRQFSNSRSEMNVSTLELGDSALYLCASSLSNSGSSTDTQYFGPGTRLTVL.

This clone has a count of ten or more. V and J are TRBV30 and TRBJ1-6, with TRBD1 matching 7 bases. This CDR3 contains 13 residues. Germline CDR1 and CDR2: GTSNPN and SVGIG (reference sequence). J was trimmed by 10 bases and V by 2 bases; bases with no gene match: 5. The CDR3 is CAWSLTGESPLHF. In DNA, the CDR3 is TGTGCCTGGAGTTTAACAGGGGAATCACCCCTCCACTTT. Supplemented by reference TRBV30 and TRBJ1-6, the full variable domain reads SQTIHQWPATLVQPVGSPLSLECTVEGTSNPNLYWYRQAAGRGLQLLFYSVGIGQISSEVPQNLSASRPQDRQFILSSKKLLLSDSGFYLCAWSLTGESPLHFGNGTRLTVT.

The CDR3 reads CAWRQLSSPLHF. CDR3 bases: TGTGCCTGGCGACAGTTAAGTTCACCCCTCCACTTT. The V and J genes are TRBV30 and TRBJ1-6, with a possible D match to TRBD1 (5 bases). V lost 5 bases and J lost 9, with 11 bases in between. CDR3 length: 12 residues. From germline, CDR1 is GTSNPN and CDR2 SVGIG (reference sequence). Full variable domain (remainder filled in from reference TRBV30 and TRBJ1-6): SQTIHQWPATLVQPVGSPLSLECTVEGTSNPNLYWYRQAAGRGLQLLFYSVGIGQISSEVPQNLSASRPQDRQFILSSKKLLLSDSGFYLCAWRQLSSPLHFGNGTRLTVT.

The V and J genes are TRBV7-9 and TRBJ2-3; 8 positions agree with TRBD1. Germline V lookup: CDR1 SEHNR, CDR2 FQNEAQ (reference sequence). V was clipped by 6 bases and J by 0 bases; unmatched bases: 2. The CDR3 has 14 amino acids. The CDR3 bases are TGTGCCAGCAGACAGGGGGGTAGCACAGATACGCAGTATTTT. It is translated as CASRQGGSTDTQYF.

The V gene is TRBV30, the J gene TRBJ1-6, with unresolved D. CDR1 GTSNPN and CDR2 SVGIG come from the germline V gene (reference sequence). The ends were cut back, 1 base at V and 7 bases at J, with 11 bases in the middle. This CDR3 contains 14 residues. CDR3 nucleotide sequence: TGTGCCTGGAGTGAGTACGGAGGAAATTCACCCCTCCACTTT. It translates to CAWSEYGGNSPLHF.

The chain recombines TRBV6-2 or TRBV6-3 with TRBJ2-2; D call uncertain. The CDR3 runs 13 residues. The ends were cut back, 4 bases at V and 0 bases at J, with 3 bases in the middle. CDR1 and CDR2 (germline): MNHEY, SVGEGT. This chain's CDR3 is CASSSANTGELFF. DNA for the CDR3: TGTGCCAGCAGTTCCGCGAACACCGGGGAGCTGTTTTTT.

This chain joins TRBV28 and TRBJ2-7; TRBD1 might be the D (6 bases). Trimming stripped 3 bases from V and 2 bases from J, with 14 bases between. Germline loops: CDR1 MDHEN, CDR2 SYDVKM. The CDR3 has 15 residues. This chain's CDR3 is CASSFRDRRTYEQYF. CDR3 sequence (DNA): TGTGCCAGCAGTTTCAGAGACAGGAGGACCTACGAGCAGTACTTC.

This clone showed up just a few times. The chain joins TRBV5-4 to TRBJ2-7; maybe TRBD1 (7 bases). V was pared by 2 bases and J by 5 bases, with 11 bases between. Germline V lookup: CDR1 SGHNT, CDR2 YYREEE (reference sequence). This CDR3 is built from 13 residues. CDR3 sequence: CASSFGRGDEQYF. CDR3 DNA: TGTGCCAGCAGCTTTGGCAGGGGGGACGAGCAGTACTTC.

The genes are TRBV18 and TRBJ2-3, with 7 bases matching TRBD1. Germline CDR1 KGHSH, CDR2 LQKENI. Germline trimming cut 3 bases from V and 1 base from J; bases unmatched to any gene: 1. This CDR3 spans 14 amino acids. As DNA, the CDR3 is TGTGCCAGCTCACCCGGACAGGGCACAGATACGCAGTATTTT. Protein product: CASSPGQGTDTQYF. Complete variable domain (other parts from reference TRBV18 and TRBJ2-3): NAGVMQNPRHLVRRRGQEARLRCSPMKGHSHVYWYRQLPEEGLKFMVYLQKENIIDESGMPKERFSAEFPKEGPSILRIQQVVRGDSAAYFCASSPGQGTDTQYFGPGTRLTVL.

CDR3 residues: CASSSQGAASYEQYF. CDR3 coding DNA: TGCGCCAGCAGCTCCCAGGGGGCAGCGTCCTACGAGCAGTACTTC. The V gene is TRBV5-1, the J gene TRBJ2-7; 8 bases are shared with TRBD1. Trimming cost V 3 bases and J 1 base; bases outside gene matches: 6. CDR3 length: 15 residues. Germline V lookup: CDR1 SGHRS, CDR2 YFSETQ.

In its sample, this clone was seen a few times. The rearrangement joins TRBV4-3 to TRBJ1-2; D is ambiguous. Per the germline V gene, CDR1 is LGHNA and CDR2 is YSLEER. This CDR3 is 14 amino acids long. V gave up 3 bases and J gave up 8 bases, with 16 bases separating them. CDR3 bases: TGCGCCAGCAGCCATTCCCGCGACCGAGGCGGCTACACCTTC. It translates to CASSHSRDRGGYTF.